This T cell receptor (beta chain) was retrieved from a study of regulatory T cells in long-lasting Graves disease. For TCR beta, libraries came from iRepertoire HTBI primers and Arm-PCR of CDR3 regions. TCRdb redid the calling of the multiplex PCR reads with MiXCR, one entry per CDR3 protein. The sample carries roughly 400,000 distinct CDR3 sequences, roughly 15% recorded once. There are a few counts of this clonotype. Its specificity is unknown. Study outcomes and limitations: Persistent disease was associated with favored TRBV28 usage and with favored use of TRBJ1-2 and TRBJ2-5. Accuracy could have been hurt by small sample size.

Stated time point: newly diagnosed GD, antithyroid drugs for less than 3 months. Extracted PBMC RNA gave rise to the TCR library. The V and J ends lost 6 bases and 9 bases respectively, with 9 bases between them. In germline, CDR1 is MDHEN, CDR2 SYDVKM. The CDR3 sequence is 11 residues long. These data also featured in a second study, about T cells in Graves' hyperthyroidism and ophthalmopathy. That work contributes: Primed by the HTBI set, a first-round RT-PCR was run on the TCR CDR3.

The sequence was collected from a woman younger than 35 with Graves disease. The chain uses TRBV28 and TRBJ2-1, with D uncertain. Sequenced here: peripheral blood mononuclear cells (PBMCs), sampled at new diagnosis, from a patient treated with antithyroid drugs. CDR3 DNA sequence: TGTGCCAGCAGCACGGTTAGTGAGCAGTTCTTC. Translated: CASSTVSEQFF.